The 16 T cell receptor beta chains below all came from one sample that was sequenced in a study of blood T cell repertoires in COVID-19. The repertoire was sequenced with immunoSEQ multiplex PCR; TCRdb's copy has only in-frame clones and lacks some. The sample lists some 200,000 clones; 80% were seen once. The sequenced sample was PBMCs or T cells enriched from blood (not recorded which). The source is a woman aged 40 to 50 with acute COVID-19.

This clone was found once. The chain is built from TRBV6-5 and TRBJ2-4, with a weak D call TRBD1 (6 bases). Trimming took off 7 bases at V and 13 bases at J, with 20 bases between the two ends. Germline loops: CDR1 MNHEY, CDR2 SVGAGI. The CDR3 is made up of 13 amino acids. The CDR3 bases are TGTGCCAGCAACACAGGGCCCATGCAGGTGCAGTACTTC. Its protein is CASNTGPMQVQYF.

J is TRBJ1-5 and V is TRBV3-1 (or the pseudogene TRBV3-2); D is undetermined. Per the germline V gene, CDR1 is LGHDT and CDR2 is YNNKEL (reference sequence). This CDR3 comprises 13 residues. V was pared by 0 bases and J by 7 bases, with 7 bases between. CDR3 nucleotides: TGTGCCAGCAGCCAAGAGGAGACCCAGCCCCAGCATTTT. It codes for CASSQEETQPQHF.

The rearrangement joins TRBV28 to TRBJ1-1, with 8 nucleotides matching TRBD1. CDR1 and CDR2 (germline): MDHEN, SYDVKM. This CDR3 spans 11 amino acids. The J segment lost 11 bases and the V segment lost 6 bases, leaving 5 bases of the junction unmatched. CDR3 DNA: TGTGCCAGCAGCCAGGACAGGGCCGCTTTCTTT. Translating gives CASSQDRAAFF.

V and J are TRBV5-1 and TRBJ1-1; D is uncertain. The CDR3 spans 15 residues. V was pared by 3 bases and J by 6 bases, with 18 bases between. Germline assignment: CDR1 SGHRS and CDR2 YFSETQ. The CDR3 reads CASSSSQTIDSEAFF. In DNA form, the CDR3 reads TGCGCCAGCAGCTCATCACAGACTATCGATTCTGAAGCTTTCTTT.

The genes are TRBV28 and TRBJ1-2; D is unclear. CDR1 and CDR2 (germline): MDHEN, SYDVKM. The CDR3 covers 12 residues. Trimming removed 6 bases from V and 4 bases from J, with 9 bases in between. The CDR3 DNA reads as TGTGCCAGCAGCCGATACACCTATGGCTACACCTTC. Protein product: CASSRYTYGYTF.

This CDR3 reads CAAGTGQNTEAFF. Written as DNA, the CDR3 is TGTGCGGCGGGAACAGGCCAGAACACTGAAGCTTTCTTT. V and J are TRBV24-1 and TRBJ1-1, with a tentative D call TRBD1 (5 bases). The V gene's germline CDR1 is KGHDR and CDR2 SFDVKD. This CDR3 is built from 13 residues.

This clone was picked up a small number of times. The chain uses TRBV28 and TRBJ2-5; 9 bases fit TRBD2. The CDR3 spans 16 residues. Germline CDR1 and CDR2: MDHEN and SYDVKM. Germline trimming cut 6 bases from V and 8 bases from J; bases unmatched to any gene: 16. The CDR3 is CASRPRGGGDLDTQYF. The CDR3 DNA sequence: TGTGCCAGCAGACCGCGGGGCGGGGGGGATTTAGATACCCAGTACTTC.

Comments on this clone: Other DNA sequences from this sample encode an identical CDR3 as well. In nucleotides, the CDR3 is TGTGCCAGCAGTTCACTGTACCAAGAGACCCAGTACTTC. This translates into CASSSLYQETQYF. This chain joins TRBV9 and TRBJ2-5; D gene ambiguous. V was pared by 5 bases and J by 0 bases, with 8 bases between. This CDR3 region has 13 residues. From germline, CDR1 is SGDLS and CDR2 YYNGEE. Variable domain in full (rest from reference TRBV9 and TRBJ2-5): DSGVTQTPKHLITATGQRVTLRCSPRSGDLSVYWYQQSLDQGLQFLIQYYNGEERAKGNILERFSAQQFPDLHSELNLSSLELGDSALYFCASSSLYQETQYFGPGTRLLVL.

This chain joins TRBV5-6 and TRBJ2-5; no clear D. Germline V gene data show CDR1 as SGHDT and CDR2 as YYEEEE. Trimming left V 5 bases short and J 0 bases short, with 8 bases between. There are 13 residues in the CDR3. CDR3 in amino acids: CASRPDYQETQYF. The DNA for the CDR3 is TGTGCCAGCAGACCCGACTACCAAGAGACCCAGTACTTC.

The rearrangement links TRBV27 to TRBJ2-7; 11 positions agree with TRBD1. The V gene end was trimmed by 3 bases and the J gene end by 3 bases; junction bases not matched to a gene: 10. Germline assignment: CDR1 MNHEY and CDR2 SMNVEV (reference sequence). The CDR3 extends over 17 amino acids. CDR3 residues: CASSLGGPGQGDYEQYF. CDR3 nucleotides: TGTGCCAGCAGTTTGGGGGGCCCGGGACAGGGGGACTACGAGCAGTACTTC.

This clone was recorded a few times. The V and J genes are TRBV2 and TRBJ2-1; 14 positions agree with TRBD2. Germline V gives CDR1 SNHLY, CDR2 FYNNEI. The CDR3 is made up of 16 amino acids. The ends lost 8 bases at V and 6 bases at J; junction bases unmatched: 9. CDR3 in amino acids: CASRTSGGSRANEQFF. The CDR3, as DNA: TGTGCCAGCCGGACTAGCGGGGGGTCTCGTGCCAATGAGCAGTTCTTC.

This clone was seen a handful of times. V gene TRBV6-6 combines with J gene TRBJ1-1, with 8 bases lining up with TRBD1. Germline CDR1 MNHNY, CDR2 SVGAGI (reference sequence). V shed 8 bases, J shed 2 bases, and the junction held 10 bases outside the gene matches. This CDR3 spans 15 amino acids. CDR3 in amino acids: CASCSDRAGNTEAFF. As DNA, the CDR3 is TGTGCCAGCTGCTCGGACAGGGCAGGAAACACTGAAGCTTTCTTT.

This clone was seen repeatedly, ten times or more. The chain employs TRBV19 and TRBJ1-4; TRBD1 aligns across 12 bases. Unmatched junction bases numbered 9, after V lost 5 bases and J lost 8 bases. The CDR3 length is 16 residues. Germline CDR1 LNHDA, CDR2 SQIVND (reference sequence). The CDR3 reads CASSPGGQGAHEKLFF. CDR3 coding DNA: TGTGCCAGTAGTCCTGGGGGACAGGGGGCGCACGAAAAACTGTTTTTT.

This rearrangement joins TRBV28 to TRBJ2-2; D is undetermined. Trimming stripped 5 bases from V and 6 bases from J, with 19 bases between. The V gene's germline CDR1 is MDHEN and CDR2 SYDVKM. The CDR3 is made up of 16 amino acids. In nucleotides, the CDR3 is TGTGCCAGCAGTCCCCCGCTTGGAGAAACACCCGGGGAGCTGTTTTTT. Protein product: CASSPPLGETPGELFF.

This clone was seen many times. The chain links TRBV5-6 to TRBJ2-1; 7 positions match TRBD2. The CDR3 sequence is 17 residues long. Germline assignment: CDR1 SGHDT and CDR2 YYEEEE. V lost 4 bases to trimming and J lost 3 bases; unmatched junction nucleotides: 13. As DNA, the CDR3 is TGTGCCAGCAGCCCCAGGTGGGGGAGCGGGAACTACAATGAGCAGTTCTTC. Its translation is CASSPRWGSGNYNEQFF.

V and J are TRBV7-8 and TRBJ1-2; 10 bases are a match to TRBD1. Trimming cost V 5 bases and J 4 bases; bases outside gene matches: 7. Germline V gene lookup returns CDR1 SGHVS and CDR2 FQNEAQ. CDR3 length equals 15 residues. The CDR3 loop is CASSPRQGAGYGYTF. The CDR3 DNA follows: TGTGCCAGCAGCCCTAGACAGGGGGCCGGCTATGGCTACACCTTC.